These T cell receptor beta chains were read from a single sample in a study of blood T cell repertoires in COVID-19. The repertoire was sequenced with immunoSEQ multiplex PCR; TCRdb's copy has only in-frame clones and lacks some. Found here are roughly 290,000 clones, approximately 83% of them singletons; the top ten hold 2.2%. The sequenced sample was PBMCs or T cells enriched from blood (not recorded which). The receptor source for this set is a man aged 25 to 40 who had recovered from COVID-19. Each CDR3 is given with its conserved first and last residue. The order of the fields is D gene, clone size, CDR3 length, V gene, J gene, CDR3 protein, CDR3 DNA. D genes are given only for firm matches. Expanded clones are given a class, and other clones once, few, many or no size at all.

>NA|NA|17|TRBV4-1|TRBJ2-2
CASSPGGSRGNTGELFF
TGCGCCAGCAGCCCAGGGGGGTCGCGTGGGAACACCGGGGAGCTGTTTTTT
>TRBD1|NA|15|TRBV9|TRBJ1-4
CASSPQGQLNEKLFF
TGTGCCAGCAGCCCCCAGGGACAGCTTAATGAAAAACTGTTTTTT
>NA|NA|13|TRBV30|TRBJ2-5
CAWSVAGGETQYF
TGTGCCTGGAGTGTCGCTGGGGGGGAGACCCAGTACTTC
>NA|NA|14|TRBV27|TRBJ1-1
CASSLQGQNTEAFF
TGTGCCAGCAGTTTACAGGGCCAGAACACTGAAGCTTTCTTT
>NA|NA|16|TRBV3-1/TRBV3-2|TRBJ1-2
CASSQRPSSSPSGYTF
TGTGCCAGCAGCCAGAGGCCCTCATCTTCACCGAGTGGCTACACCTTC
>TRBD2|NA|15|TRBV5-1|TRBJ2-1
CASSLASGKLNEQFF
TGCGCCAGCAGCTTGGCTAGCGGTAAGCTCAATGAGCAGTTCTTC
>NA|NA|15|TRBV11-2|TRBJ1-1
CASSLDGQLNTEAFF
TGTGCCAGCAGCTTGGATGGACAGCTGAACACTGAAGCTTTCTTT
>NA|NA|18|TRBV7-2|TRBJ1-1
CASSLGHTWAGEGTEAFF
TGTGCCAGCAGCTTAGGGCACACTTGGGCGGGAGAGGGCACTGAAGCTTTCTTT
>NA|NA|15|TRBV7-8|TRBJ2-1
CASSLRTDSYNEQFF
TGTGCCAGCAGCTTACGGACGGACAGCTACAATGAGCAGTTCTTC
>TRBD1|NA|13|TRBV2|TRBJ1-1
CASSQGVNTEAFF
TGTGCCAGCAGTCAGGGGGTGAACACTGAAGCTTTCTTT
>NA|NA|15|TRBV19|TRBJ1-2
CASSATWDKSYGYTF
TGTGCCAGTAGCGCCACTTGGGACAAGAGCTATGGCTACACCTTC
>NA|NA|15|TRBV7-9|TRBJ1-6
CASSTRQEYNSPLHF
TGTGCCAGCAGCACCAGACAAGAGTATAATTCACCCCTCCACTTT
>NA|NA|14|TRBV25-1|TRBJ2-5
CASSEQTGTETQYF
TGTGCCAGCAGTGAACAAACAGGGACAGAGACCCAGTACTTC
>NA|NA|13|TRBV2|TRBJ1-5
CASSLGGGWPQHF
TGTGCCAGCAGTCTCGGTGGAGGGTGGCCCCAGCATTTT
>NA|NA|13|TRBV19|TRBJ1-2
CASSEAGNYGYTF
TGTGCCAGTAGTGAGGCGGGAAACTATGGCTACACCTTC
>TRBD2|few|15|TRBV9|TRBJ2-1
CASSVVGGGLSEQFF
TGTGCCAGCAGCGTAGTTGGCGGGGGGCTCAGTGAGCAGTTCTTC
>NA|NA|12|TRBV25-1|TRBJ1-2
CASTDRNYGYTF
TGTGCCAGCACTGACAGGAACTATGGCTACACCTTC
>NA|once|15|TRBV6-5|TRBJ1-6
CASTKRTGMGSPLHF
TGTGCCAGCACCAAAAGGACCGGGATGGGTTCACCCCTCCACTTT
>NA|NA|13|TRBV5-1|TRBJ2-5
CASSLRKQETQYF
TGCGCCAGCAGCCTGAGAAAACAAGAGACCCAGTACTTC
>NA|NA|15|TRBV5-1|TRBJ2-2
CASSLVRSNTGELFF
TGCGCCAGCAGCTTGGTCAGGTCGAACACCGGGGAGCTGTTTTTT
>NA|NA|13|TRBV30|TRBJ2-2
CAWSHESAGELFF
TGTGCCTGGAGTCATGAGAGCGCCGGGGAGCTGTTTTTT
>TRBD1|NA|13|TRBV7-2|TRBJ1-2
CASSADRGGGYTF
TGTGCCAGCAGCGCTGACAGGGGAGGCGGCTACACCTTC
>NA|NA|15|TRBV30|TRBJ1-5
CAWSVGAGVEQPQHF
TGTGCCTGGAGTGTCGGGGCAGGGGTAGAGCAGCCCCAGCATTTT
>TRBD2|NA|15|TRBV7-2|TRBJ2-5
CASSLGTSGKETQYF
TGTGCCAGCAGCTTAGGGACTAGCGGGAAAGAGACCCAGTACTTC
>TRBD2|NA|15|TRBV3-1/TRBV3-2|TRBJ2-1
CASSPAGGLGNEQFF
TGTGCCAGCAGCCCAGCGGGGGGGCTGGGGAATGAGCAGTTCTTC
>TRBD1|NA|18|TRBV24-1|TRBJ2-1
CATSDRDRRESSYNEQFF
TGTGCCACCAGTGATAGGGACAGACGGGAAAGCTCCTACAATGAGCAGTTCTTC
>TRBD1|NA|15|TRBV3-1/TRBV3-2|TRBJ1-3
CASSTQGTGGNTIYF
TGTGCCAGCAGCACGCAAGGGACAGGGGGAAACACCATATATTTT
>TRBD2|NA|16|TRBV5-1|TRBJ2-3
CASSYGLAGTVDTQYF
TGCGCCAGCAGCTACGGACTAGCGGGGACGGTAGATACGCAGTATTTT
>NA|NA|13|TRBV9|TRBJ1-1
CASSGTGGTEAFF
TGTGCCAGCAGCGGGACTGGAGGGACTGAAGCTTTCTTT
>NA|NA|12|TRBV29-1|TRBJ2-7
CSALGSPYEQYF
TGCAGCGCCCTCGGGTCTCCCTACGAGCAGTACTTC
>NA|once|11|TRBV29-1|TRBJ1-2
CSPRGPDGYTF
TGCAGCCCGCGGGGCCCTGATGGCTACACCTTC
>TRBD1|many|12|TRBV2|TRBJ1-4
CASSATGGKLFF
TGTGCCAGCAGTGCTACAGGGGGAAAACTGTTTTTT
>TRBD1|NA|13|TRBV30|TRBJ1-3
CAWNRGYGNTIYF
TGTGCCTGGAACAGGGGGTACGGAAACACCATATATTTT
>NA|NA|13|TRBV5-4|TRBJ2-1
CASSPDSYNEQFF
TGTGCCAGCAGCCCAGACTCGTACAATGAGCAGTTCTTC
>NA|NA|14|TRBV7-2|TRBJ1-5
CASSSTAGERPQHF
TGTGCCAGCAGCTCGACGGCGGGTGAAAGGCCCCAGCATTTT
>TRBD1|NA|16|TRBV9|TRBJ2-2
CASSSTTGLLTGELFF
TGTGCCAGCAGCTCGACGACAGGGTTACTGACCGGGGAGCTGTTTTTT
>TRBD1|once|16|TRBV2|TRBJ2-7
CASSEPDRGGSYEQYF
TGTGCCAGCAGTGAGCCGGACAGGGGAGGGTCCTACGAGCAGTACTTC
>NA|few|14|TRBV3-1/TRBV3-2|TRBJ1-2
CASSFNQDSDGYTF
TGTGCCAGCAGTTTCAATCAGGACAGTGATGGCTACACCTTC
>NA|NA|14|TRBV9|TRBJ2-3
CASSPQVSTDTQYF
TGTGCCAGCAGCCCCCAGGTTAGCACAGATACGCAGTATTTT
>NA|once|15|TRBV18|TRBJ2-5
CASSPAVGPEGTQYF
TGTGCCAGCTCACCCGCGGTAGGCCCGGAGGGGACCCAGTACTTC
>NA|NA|14|TRBV4-3|TRBJ2-1
CAGSQDRGAGEQFF
TGCGCCGGCAGCCAAGATCGGGGGGCGGGTGAGCAGTTCTTC
>TRBD1|NA|14|TRBV27|TRBJ2-7
CASSWATGGYEQYF
TGTGCCAGCAGTTGGGCGACAGGGGGCTACGAGCAGTACTTC
>TRBD1|NA|15|TRBV24-1|TRBJ2-3
CATSAGQGWTDTQYF
TGTGCCACCAGTGCAGGACAGGGATGGACAGATACGCAGTATTTT
>TRBD1|NA|17|TRBV5-1|TRBJ1-1
CASSLVGQGTSNAEAFF
TGCGCCAGCAGCTTGGTGGGACAGGGAACATCGAACGCTGAAGCTTTCTTT
>TRBD2|few|15|TRBV5-1|TRBJ2-1
CASSVAGGKANEQFF
TGCGCCAGCAGCGTAGCGGGGGGAAAGGCCAATGAGCAGTTCTTC
>NA|NA|15|TRBV27|TRBJ1-4
CASSLWGATNEKLFF
TGTGCCAGCAGCCTTTGGGGAGCAACTAATGAAAAACTGTTTTTT
>TRBD2|NA|15|TRBV6-5|TRBJ2-1
CASSYYGGDYNEQFF
TGTGCCAGCAGTTACTACGGGGGGGACTACAATGAGCAGTTCTTC
>TRBD1|NA|16|TRBV29-1|TRBJ1-3
CSVERGGLGSGNTIYF
TGCAGCGTTGAAAGAGGGGGCCTTGGCTCTGGAAACACCATATATTTT
>TRBD2|NA|19|TRBV15|TRBJ2-3
CATASERGGLITSTDTQYF
TGTGCCACCGCATCGGAGCGGGGGGGACTAATTACTAGCACAGATACGCAGTATTTT
>NA|NA|16|TRBV4-3|TRBJ2-3
CASSPQLGLITDTQYF
TGCGCCAGCAGCCCCCAATTGGGGCTAATCACAGATACGCAGTATTTT
>TRBD1|NA|14|TRBV29-1|TRBJ1-1
CSVHIGQGGTEAFF
TGCAGCGTTCATATCGGACAGGGCGGAACTGAAGCTTTCTTT
>NA|NA|13|TRBV5-4|TRBJ1-2
CASSSDRTYGYTF
TGTGCCAGCAGTTCGGACAGAACCTATGGCTACACCTTC
>NA|NA|15|TRBV27|TRBJ1-2
CASSSGFSRLYGYTF
TGTGCCAGCAGCTCCGGCTTCAGCCGACTCTATGGCTACACCTTC
>NA|NA|13|TRBV10-3|TRBJ1-1
CASTTRPITEAFF
TGTGCCAGCACTACAAGGCCCATCACTGAAGCTTTCTTT
>NA|NA|12|TRBV7-3|TRBJ1-1
CASSSGGGEAFF
TGTGCCAGCAGCTCAGGAGGAGGGGAGGCTTTCTTT
>NA|NA|16|TRBV30|TRBJ1-1
CAWSVRRGGLITEAFF
TGTGCCTGGAGTGTACGCCGGGGAGGATTGATCACTGAAGCTTTCTTT
>TRBD1|NA|14|TRBV30|TRBJ1-2
CAWSGGDRVHGYTF
TGTGCCTGGAGTGGTGGGGACAGGGTTCATGGCTACACCTTC